This T cell receptor beta chain was recovered during a study of vaccination effects on CD4 cells after COVID-19. General study results and limits: Healthy vaccinees had only 1 of 255 vaccine-induced clones cross-react with common cold coronaviruses. Late in the post-vaccination period, infection-induced and vaccine-induced clones underwent marked clonal contraction.

The CDR3 loop spans 13 amino acids. Trimming removed 2 bases from V and 10 bases from J, with 9 bases in between. Antigen-specific CD4+ T cells expanded by the ViraFEST assay with viral peptide pools were then sequenced. CD4+ T cells were isolated after around 10 days of culture. Participants completed two doses of the BNT162b2 or mRNA-1273 vaccine. They grew roughly 2 million PBMC in each well, adding approximately 10 IU/ml IL-2 and 8.5 to 10 ug/ml peptides. Cultures got half-medium changes with IL-2 on days 3 and 7. Method: immunoSEQ multiplex PCR; TCRdb's copy keeps in-frame clones and lacks some. This table holds about 64,000 clones, approximately 78% found once. As to this clone: The antigen remains undetermined.

The sample here was CD4+ T cells from PBMCs cultured with HCoV-OC43 spike peptides, taken after COVID-19 vaccination. The subset: HCoV-OC43 spike overlapping peptide pool stimulation. This sequence originates from a human donor who received a COVID-19 vaccine. This sequence joins TRBV12-3 or TRBV12-4 and TRBJ1-6; unclear D gene. The CDR3 nucleotides are TGTGCCAGCAGTTTATTGTCCTCATCACCCCTCCACTTT. Protein product: CASSLLSSSPLHF.